This entry features one T cell receptor (beta chain) sequence. The record originates from a study of shared clonotypes between healthy human individuals. Method: immunoSEQ multiplex PCR; TCRdb's copy keeps in-frame clones and lacks some. The sample has 1.5 million to 1.9 million clones; around 98% are singletons. Germline CDR1 reads SGHTA; CDR2 reads FQGNSA. CDR3 length: 17 amino acids. With 8 bases clipped from V and 1 base from J, the junction kept 13 bases outside the gene matches. The receptor was derived from a man aged 30 to 45 in good health. The sample taken for sequencing was naive CD4+ T cells sorted from blood. The subset is: CD45RA+ positively selected. The chain joins TRBV7-2 to TRBJ2-3, with 9 nucleotides matching TRBD2. CDR3 coding DNA: TGTGCCAGCGGCCCACGACTAGCGGTGGGAGGCACAGATACGCAGTATTTT. It yields the protein CASGPRLAVGGTDTQYF.